Reported below is one T cell receptor (beta chain). No antigen is known for it. The data derive from a study of T cell repertoires in cytomegalovirus infection. Study conclusions and caveats: It was HLA-C-restricted CMV-specific TCR beta clonotypes that dominated the response ex vivo.

TCRdb independently ran MiXCR on the reads; one entry per CDR3 protein. Found here are almost 90,000 distinct CDR3 sequences, about 31% of them singletons; the top ten hold approximately 71%. The CDR3 is 12 amino acids. Germline V gene sequence: CDR1 SQVTM, CDR2 ANQGSEA. Deletions cut 1 base from V and 14 bases from J, with 15 bases between. The chain carries TRBV29-1 and TRBJ2-1; D is possibly TRBD2 (5 bases). Sequencing used CD8+ T cells from cultured PBMCs, obtained from culture after CMV antigen stimulation. This clonotype was obtained from a human donor in good health (CMV status not recorded). Some clones in this sample may be carry-over from other donors' samples. The CDR3 DNA sequence: TGCAGCGTTGAAGTGGGTGGGAGTGGGGAGTTCTTC. Its protein product is CSVEVGGSGEFF.